A selection of T cell receptor beta chains follows, all from one sample in a study of shared clonotypes between healthy human individuals. Measured with immunoSEQ multiplex PCR; TCRdb has only the in-frame clones, and not every one. The sample has millions of clones, about 92% seen once; the top ten hold 0.39%. The specimen sequenced was naive CD4+ T cells from PBMCs. The origin of the receptors is a man between 18 and 35 years old in good health. Some clones in this sample may be carry-over from other donors' samples. The CDR3 runs from the conserved cysteine through the conserved F or W. A D gene is named only where the DNA matches it firmly. Size values are once, few and many counts, or a class for expanded clones, and some rows have none.

D	V	size	J	CDR3	DNA
-	TRBV10-1	-	TRBJ2-7	CASGYEQYF	TGCGCCAGCGGGTACGAGCAGTACTTC
-	TRBV18	-	TRBJ1-1	CASSPRREYTEAFF	TGTGCCAGCTCACCACGGAGGGAATACACTGAAGCTTTCTTT
-	TRBV28	-	TRBJ1-2	CASSFVMFVREGYTF	TGTGCCAGCAGTTTTGTCATGTTTGTTAGGGAGGGCTACACCTTC
TRBD2	TRBV7-9	-	TRBJ2-2	CASSPSLAGGYTGELFF	TGTGCCAGCAGCCCCTCCCTAGCGGGAGGGTACACCGGGGAGCTGTTTTTT
TRBD2	TRBV11-2	-	TRBJ2-1	CASSSLGSGDYYNEQFF	TGTGCCAGCAGCTCATTAGGAAGCGGGGATTACTACAATGAGCAGTTCTTC
-	TRBV7-8	-	TRBJ2-7	CASSSFRTEPSYEQYF	TGTGCCAGCAGCTCGTTCCGGACAGAACCATCCTACGAGCAGTACTTC
-	TRBV6-1	-	TRBJ1-4	CASRSGHSNEKLFF	TGTGCCAGCAGGAGTGGGCATAGTAATGAAAAACTGTTTTTT
TRBD1	TRBV6-5	-	TRBJ2-5	CASRDRVQTQYF	TGTGCCAGCAGAGACAGGGTCCAGACCCAGTACTTC
TRBD1	TRBV5-1	few	TRBJ1-5	CASSLQGASNQPQHF	TGCGCCAGCAGCCTTCAGGGGGCGAGCAATCAGCCCCAGCATTTT
-	TRBV4-3	-	TRBJ2-2	CASSQDKGAPNTGELFF	TGCGCCAGCAGCCAAGACAAGGGCGCCCCGAACACCGGGGAGCTGTTTTTT
TRBD2	TRBV7-2	-	TRBJ2-3	CASSLWLAGAGRDTQYF	TGTGCCAGCAGCTTATGGCTAGCGGGAGCAGGTCGAGATACGCAGTATTTT
TRBD2	TRBV6-6	-	TRBJ2-5	CASSSGLAGQTQYF	TGTGCCAGCAGTTCTGGACTAGCGGGACAGACCCAGTACTTC
-	TRBV30	-	TRBJ1-5	CAWSVGAGNQPQHF	TGTGCCTGGAGTGTAGGGGCAGGGAATCAGCCCCAGCATTTT
-	TRBV5-6	-	TRBJ1-6	CASSRKQGRYNSPLHF	TGTGCCAGCAGCCGGAAACAGGGTCGGTATAATTCACCCCTCCACTTT
-	TRBV7-2	-	TRBJ1-2	CASSLEPGTHYGYTF	TGTGCCAGCAGCTTAGAACCAGGGACGCACTATGGCTACACCTTC
-	TRBV7-9	-	TRBJ2-1	CASSVEIWGRDEQFF	TGTGCCAGCAGCGTCGAAATATGGGGTCGCGATGAGCAGTTCTTC
TRBD1	TRBV7-2	-	TRBJ1-1	CASSLRGQDTEAFF	TGTGCCAGCAGCTTACGGGGACAGGACACTGAAGCTTTCTTT